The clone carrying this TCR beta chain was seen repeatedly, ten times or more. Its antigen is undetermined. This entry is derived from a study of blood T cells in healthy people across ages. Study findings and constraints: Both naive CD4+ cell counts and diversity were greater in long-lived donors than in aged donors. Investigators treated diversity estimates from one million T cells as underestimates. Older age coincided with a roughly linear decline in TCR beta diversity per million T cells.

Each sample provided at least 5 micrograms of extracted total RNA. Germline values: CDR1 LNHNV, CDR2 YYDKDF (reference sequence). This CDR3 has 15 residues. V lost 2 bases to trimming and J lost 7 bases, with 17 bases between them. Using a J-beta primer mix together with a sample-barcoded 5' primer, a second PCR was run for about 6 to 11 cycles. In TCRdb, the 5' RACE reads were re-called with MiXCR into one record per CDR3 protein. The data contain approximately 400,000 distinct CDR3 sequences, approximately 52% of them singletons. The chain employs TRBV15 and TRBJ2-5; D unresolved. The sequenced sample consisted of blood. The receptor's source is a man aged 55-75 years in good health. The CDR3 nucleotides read TGTGCCACCAGCAGATCTTCCGGGCCCGTGGGGACCCAGTACTTC. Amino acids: CATSRSSGPVGTQYF.